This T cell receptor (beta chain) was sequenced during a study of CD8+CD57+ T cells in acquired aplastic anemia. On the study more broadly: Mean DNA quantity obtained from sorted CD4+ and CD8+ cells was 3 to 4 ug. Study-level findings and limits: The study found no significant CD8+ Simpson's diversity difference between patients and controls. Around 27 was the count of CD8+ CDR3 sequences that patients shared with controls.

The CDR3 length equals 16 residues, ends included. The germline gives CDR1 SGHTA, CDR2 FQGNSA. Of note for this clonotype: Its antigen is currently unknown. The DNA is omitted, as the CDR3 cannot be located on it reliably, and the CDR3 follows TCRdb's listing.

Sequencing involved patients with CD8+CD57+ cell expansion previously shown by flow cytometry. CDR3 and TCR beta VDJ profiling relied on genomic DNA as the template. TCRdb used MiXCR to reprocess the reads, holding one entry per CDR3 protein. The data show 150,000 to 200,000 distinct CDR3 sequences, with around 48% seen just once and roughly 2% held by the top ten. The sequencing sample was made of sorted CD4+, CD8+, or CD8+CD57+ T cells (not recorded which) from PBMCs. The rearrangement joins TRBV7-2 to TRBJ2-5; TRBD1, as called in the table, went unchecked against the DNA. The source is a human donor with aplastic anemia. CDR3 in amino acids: CARQLFTSVPRETQYF.